The clone carrying this TCR beta chain occurred a few times. Its antigen is currently unknown. The record originates from a study of response to subunit inactivated influenza vaccine. Study-wide results and caveats: It was suggested by the authors that few new T cells are recruited by each seasonal influenza vaccination.

From germline, CDR1 is DFQATT and CDR2 SNEGSKA (reference sequence). Trimming at V came to 4 bases and at J to 4 bases, leaving 5 bases not matched to a gene. This CDR3 spans 14 amino acids. TCRdb called the RT-PCR reads again in MiXCR, with one record for every CDR3 protein. Of some 480,000 distinct CDR3 sequences in the sample, over 9.5% were seen once. J is TRBJ1-5 and V is TRBV20-1, with 9 bases aligning to TRBD1. This sequence originates from a man aged 50-60 years who received an inactivated influenza vaccine. The material sequenced was PBMCs from blood, taken 45 days after vaccination. CDR3 sequence (DNA): TGCAGTGCTAAGCCGGGACAGGGTAATCAGCCCCAGCATTTT. This sequence encodes CSAKPGQGNQPQHF.